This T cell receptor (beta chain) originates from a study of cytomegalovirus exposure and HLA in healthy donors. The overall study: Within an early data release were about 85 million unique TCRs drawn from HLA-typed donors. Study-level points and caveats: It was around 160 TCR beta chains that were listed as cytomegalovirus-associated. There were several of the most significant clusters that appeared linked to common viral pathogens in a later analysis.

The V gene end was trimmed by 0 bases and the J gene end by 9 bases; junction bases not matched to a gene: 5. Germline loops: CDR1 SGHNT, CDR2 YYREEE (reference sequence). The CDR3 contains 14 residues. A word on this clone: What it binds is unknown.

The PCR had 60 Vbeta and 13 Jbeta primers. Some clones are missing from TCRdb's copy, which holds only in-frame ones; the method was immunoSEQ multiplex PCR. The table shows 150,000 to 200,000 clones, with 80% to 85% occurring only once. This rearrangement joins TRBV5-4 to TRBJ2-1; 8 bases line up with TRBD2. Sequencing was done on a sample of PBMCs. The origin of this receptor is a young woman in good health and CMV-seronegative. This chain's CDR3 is CASSLAGTRLEQFF. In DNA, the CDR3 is TGTGCCAGCAGCTTGGCCGGGACTAGGCTTGAGCAGTTCTTC.